These T cell receptor beta chains were read from a single sample in a study of T cell responses to AZD1222 COVID-19 vaccine. Generated by immunoSEQ multiplex PCR, the TCRdb table keeps only in-frame clones and is missing some. The sample has roughly 100,000 clones, 90% seen once. Sample: peripheral blood, taken on day 0 of AZD1222 vaccination. These receptors originate from an adult in good health. Each CDR3 is given with its conserved first and last residue. The D gene is left open where the match is weak. The size entry is marked missing in some rows and otherwise reads once, few, many or a size class.

v_call	j_call	cdr3_length	d_call	clone_size	cdr3_nt	cdr3_aa
TRBV5-5	TRBJ2-5	14	TRBD2	NA	TGTGCCAGCAGCCGAGCGGGGGTTCAAGAGACCCAGTACTTC	CASSRAGVQETQYF
TRBV4-1	TRBJ1-1	15	NA	NA	TGCGCCAGCAGCGCCCCGACAAGGATGAACACTGAAGCTTTCTTT	CASSAPTRMNTEAFF
TRBV5-1	TRBJ1-6	15	NA	once	TGCGCCAGCAGCTTGGTGGCAACTGGGGGTTCACCCCTCCACTTT	CASSLVATGGSPLHF
TRBV27	TRBJ1-4	15	TRBD1	NA	TGTGCCAGCAGTCCCCGGACAGGGCGGGATGAAAAACTGTTTTTT	CASSPRTGRDEKLFF
TRBV6-5	TRBJ2-7	13	NA	few	TGTGCCAGCAGATGGGGTCCCTTCTACGAGCAGTACTTC	CASRWGPFYEQYF
TRBV4-1	TRBJ2-3	15	TRBD2	NA	TGCGCCAGCAGCCAACTAGCGGGGGGGAGGTATACGCAGTATTTT	CASSQLAGGRYTQYF
TRBV27	TRBJ2-5	14	TRBD2	NA	TGTGCCAGCAATCCCGGGACTAGAACAGAGACCCAGTACTTC	CASNPGTRTETQYF
TRBV4-1	TRBJ1-2	21	NA	NA	TGCGCCAGCAGCCAAGATCTTATCGAAGGGGTAAATATGCCTTTTAACTATGGCTACACCTTC	CASSQDLIEGVNMPFNYGYTF
TRBV11-3	TRBJ2-2	16	TRBD2	NA	TGTGCCAGCAGCTCTACTAGCGGCAAGAACACCGGGGAGCTGTTTTTT	CASSSTSGKNTGELFF
TRBV4-3	TRBJ1-2	16	NA	NA	TGCGCCAGCAGCCAAGTGACCGGACTCTCCCTCGGTGGCTACACCTTC	CASSQVTGLSLGGYTF
TRBV11-2	TRBJ2-1	14	TRBD1	NA	TGTGCCAGCAGCCCCACGGGACAGGGCTATGAGCAGTTCTTC	CASSPTGQGYEQFF
TRBV6-1	TRBJ1-6	19	NA	NA	TGTGCCAGCAGTGAAGCGCTGGCAGTGGGGAGCCAAGGGGGTGGGCCCCTCCACTTT	CASSEALAVGSQGGGPLHF
TRBV5-6	TRBJ2-7	14	NA	NA	TGTGCCAGCAGCTTGGGTGACAGCTCCTACGAGCAGTACTTC	CASSLGDSSYEQYF
TRBV7-2	TRBJ1-1	12	NA	NA	TGTGCCAGCAGCCACGGGCGGGGGGAAGCTTTCTTT	CASSHGRGEAFF
TRBV30	TRBJ1-5	17	NA	NA	TGTGCCTGGAGTGGGACGCCTCGGACAAGCCGTCATCAGCCCCAGCATTTT	CAWSGTPRTSRHQPQHF
TRBV7-2	TRBJ2-3	15	NA	NA	TGTGCCAGCAGCCAAGGACTAATCCCCCGTGATACGCAGTATTTT	CASSQGLIPRDTQYF
TRBV28	TRBJ1-2	17	NA	NA	TGTGCCAGCCAAGGGACAAGGCGAGACCTCCCTTCCGATGGCTACACCTTC	CASQGTRRDLPSDGYTF
TRBV6-2/TRBV6-3	TRBJ2-7	13	NA	NA	TGTGCCAGCAGTCCCGACAGGACGTACGAGCAGTACTTC	CASSPDRTYEQYF
TRBV7-2	TRBJ2-6	17	TRBD1	NA	TGTGCCAGCAGCTTAACTTTTACAGGGGTTGGGGCCAACGTCCTGACTTTC	CASSLTFTGVGANVLTF
TRBV6-5	TRBJ2-7	13	NA	NA	TGTGCCACCCGTCCCGACAGGTTCCACGAGCAGTACTTC	CATRPDRFHEQYF
TRBV4-3	TRBJ2-3	15	TRBD1	NA	TGCGCCAGCAGCCCAGGACAGGACACCACAGATACGCAGTATTTT	CASSPGQDTTDTQYF
TRBV27	TRBJ1-5	16	TRBD1	NA	TGTGCCAGCAGTTTAAAGGGGGCCTCAGGGTATCAGCCCCAGCATTTT	CASSLKGASGYQPQHF
TRBV7-9	TRBJ2-5	15	NA	once	TGTGCCAGCAGCTTAGCTGCCGGGGCTGGGCAGACCCAGTACTTC	CASSLAAGAGQTQYF
TRBV5-1	TRBJ2-7	15	TRBD1	NA	TGCGCCAGCAGCCCCCGCCCCCGGACAGGGAGTGAGCAGTACTTC	CASSPRPRTGSEQYF
TRBV5-5	TRBJ2-2	13	NA	NA	TGTGCCAGCAGCTCCGGGTTGACCGGGGAGCTGTTTTTT	CASSSGLTGELFF
TRBV7-9	TRBJ1-2	15	NA	NA	TGTGCCAGCAGCCCAACCCCGGCCCTCTCCTATGGCTACACCTTC	CASSPTPALSYGYTF
TRBV6-6	TRBJ1-3	15	NA	NA	TGTGCCAGCAGTCAAGGCTTCCCCTCTGGAAACACCATATATTTT	CASSQGFPSGNTIYF
TRBV7-3	TRBJ1-5	13	TRBD1	NA	TGTGCCAGCAGTCAGGGGGCAGGGCAGCCCCAGCATTTT	CASSQGAGQPQHF
TRBV3-1/TRBV3-2	TRBJ2-1	12	NA	NA	TGTGCCAGCAGCCTACGGGCGGGGGAGCAGTTCTTC	CASSLRAGEQFF
TRBV18	TRBJ2-5	14	TRBD2	NA	TGTGCCAGCTCACGGGCTGCGGGGGAGGAGACCCAGTACTTC	CASSRAAGEETQYF
TRBV19	TRBJ1-2	17	NA	NA	TGTGCCAGTAGTATTCTGGGATCCTGGACAGCCGACTATGGCTACACCTTC	CASSILGSWTADYGYTF
TRBV15	TRBJ2-7	16	NA	few	TGTGCCACCAGCAGAGACGCCGGGACTCCCTCCTACGAGCAGTACTTC	CATSRDAGTPSYEQYF
TRBV5-1	TRBJ2-1	14	NA	once	TGCGCCAGCAGCTTGGGGGACGGGTTGAGTGAGCAGTTCTTC	CASSLGDGLSEQFF
TRBV5-1	TRBJ1-1	13	NA	once	TGCGCCAGCAGCCCCCGTCTGAACACTGAAGCTTTCTTT	CASSPRLNTEAFF
TRBV3-1/TRBV3-2	TRBJ2-1	11	NA	NA	TGTGCCAGCAGCCAGGCCGGCGAGCAGTTCTTC	CASSQAGEQFF
TRBV24-1	TRBJ2-1	15	NA	NA	TGTGCCACCAGTGATTATGGGGAGAGGGGCAATGAGCAGTTCTTC	CATSDYGERGNEQFF
TRBV28	TRBJ1-5	14	TRBD1	once	TGTGCCAGCAGAATCGACAGGGGGACTCAGCCCCAGCATTTT	CASRIDRGTQPQHF
TRBV18	TRBJ2-5	13	NA	NA	TGTGCCAGCTCACCACGTCAGCAAGAGACCCAGTACTTC	CASSPRQQETQYF
TRBV29-1	TRBJ2-3	13	TRBD1	NA	TGCAGCGTTAGGGACAGGGTGACAGATACGCAGTATTTT	CSVRDRVTDTQYF